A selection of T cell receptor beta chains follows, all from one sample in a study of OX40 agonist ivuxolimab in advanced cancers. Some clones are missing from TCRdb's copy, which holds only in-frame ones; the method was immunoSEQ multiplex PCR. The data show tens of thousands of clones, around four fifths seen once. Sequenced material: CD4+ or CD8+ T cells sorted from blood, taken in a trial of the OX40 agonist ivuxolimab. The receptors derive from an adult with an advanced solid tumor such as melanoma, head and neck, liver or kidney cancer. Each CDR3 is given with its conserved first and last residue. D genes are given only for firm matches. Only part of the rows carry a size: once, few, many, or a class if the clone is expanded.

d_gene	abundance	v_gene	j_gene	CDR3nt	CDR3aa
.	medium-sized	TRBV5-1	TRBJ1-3	TGCGCCAGCAGCCTGTGGGTGAGCTCTGGAAACACCATATATTTT	CASSLWVSSGNTIYF
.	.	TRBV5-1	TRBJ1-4	TGCGCCAGCAGAGGCAGGGATACAACTAATGAAAAACTGTTTTTT	CASRGRDTTNEKLFF
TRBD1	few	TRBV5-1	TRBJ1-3	TGCGCCAGCGCGACAGGGTACAGCTCTGGAAACACCATATATTTT	CASATGYSSGNTIYF
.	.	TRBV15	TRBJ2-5	TGTGCCACCAGCAGAGATGAGGGTGAGACCCAGTACTTC	CATSRDEGETQYF
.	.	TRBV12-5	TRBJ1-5	TGTGCTAGTGGTTTGGGTACAGAGTATAGCAATCAGCCCCAGCATTTT	CASGLGTEYSNQPQHF
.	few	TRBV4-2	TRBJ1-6	TGTGCCAGCAGCCAAGACTCGTCCGGGGGCGCGGGTGGTTCCTATAATTCACCCCTCCACTTT	CASSQDSSGGAGGSYNSPLHF
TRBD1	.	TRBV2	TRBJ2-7	TGTGCCAGCAGGTCTCGACAGGGGGCATCCGAGCAGTACTTC	CASRSRQGASEQYF
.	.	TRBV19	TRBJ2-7	TGTGCCAGTAGTATTAGGAACGAGCAGTACTTC	CASSIRNEQYF
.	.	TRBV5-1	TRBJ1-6	TGCGCCAGCAAGACTGGCTCTTGGGATTCACCCCTCCACTTT	CASKTGSWDSPLHF
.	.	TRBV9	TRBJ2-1	TGTGCCAGCAGCGTAGAGAGTAGCATTTGGAATGAGCAGTTCTTC	CASSVESSIWNEQFF
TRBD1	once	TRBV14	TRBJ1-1	TGTGCCAGCAGCCGCTACAGGGGGCGAGGAACTGAAGCTTTCTTT	CASSRYRGRGTEAFF
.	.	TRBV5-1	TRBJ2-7	TGCGCCAGCAGCTTGGCCAGGAACCGATACGAGCAGTACTTC	CASSLARNRYEQYF
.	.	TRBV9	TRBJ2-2	TGTGCCAGCAGCGTAGGGATAGACAGGTCCGCCGGGGAGCTGTTTTTT	CASSVGIDRSAGELFF
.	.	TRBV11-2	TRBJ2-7	TGTGCCAGCAGCTTAGGTTTTAACCAGCGTAAAAGCTACGAGCAGTACTTC	CASSLGFNQRKSYEQYF
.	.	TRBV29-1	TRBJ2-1	TGCAGCGTGGGGGCTCACAATGAGCAGTTCTTC	CSVGAHNEQFF
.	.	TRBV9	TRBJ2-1	TGTGCCAGCAGTGACATTCGGACAGCCTACAATGAGCAGTTCTTC	CASSDIRTAYNEQFF
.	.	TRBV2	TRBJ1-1	TGTGCCAGCAGTTTACCCCGGGTCTCGAACACTGAAGCTTTCTTT	CASSLPRVSNTEAFF
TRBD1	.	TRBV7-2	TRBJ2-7	TGTGCCAGCAGCTCATTGCAGGGGGCAACGGGCGAGCAGTACTTC	CASSSLQGATGEQYF
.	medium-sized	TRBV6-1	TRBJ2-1	TGTGCCAGCAGGCGACTAGGGGAGCATGATGAGCAGTTCTTC	CASRRLGEHDEQFF
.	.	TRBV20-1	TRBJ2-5	TGCAGTGCTAGAGGAACTGAGACCCAGTACTTC	CSARGTETQYF
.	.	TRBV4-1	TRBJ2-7	TGCGCCAGCAGCCAGGACCCCCGGGCCTACGAGCAGTACTTC	CASSQDPRAYEQYF
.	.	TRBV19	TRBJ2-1	TGTGCCAGTATCCCCGGGGACAAGGGCCGTAATGAGCAGTTCTTC	CASIPGDKGRNEQFF
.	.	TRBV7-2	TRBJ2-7	TGTGCCAGCAGCTTAGCATTCCGTGGGGCCTACGAGCAGTACTTC	CASSLAFRGAYEQYF
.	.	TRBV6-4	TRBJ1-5	TGTGCCAGCAGTTGGACGGAGGGTCAGCCCCAGCATTTT	CASSWTEGQPQHF
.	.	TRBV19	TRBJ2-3	TGTGCCAGTAGTATGCAGGGCGGTACAGATACGCAGTATTTT	CASSMQGGTDTQYF
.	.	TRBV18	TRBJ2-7	TGTGCCAGCTCTCCCAGGGGGGGTGAGCAGTACTTC	CASSPRGGEQYF
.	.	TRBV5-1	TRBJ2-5	TGCGCCAGCAGCCAGAGGAGCACCGGGCCGCAAGAGACCCAGTACTTC	CASSQRSTGPQETQYF
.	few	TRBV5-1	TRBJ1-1	TGCGCCAGCAGCCGGGACGGGACCAACACTGAAGCTTTCTTT	CASSRDGTNTEAFF
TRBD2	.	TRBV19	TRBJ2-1	TGTGCCAGTAGGCATTCACTAGCGGGAGGGCAAAATGAGCAGTTCTTC	CASRHSLAGGQNEQFF
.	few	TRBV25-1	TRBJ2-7	TGTGCCAGCAGTGAGACGCACAGAATCCGCCACGAGCAGTACTTC	CASSETHRIRHEQYF
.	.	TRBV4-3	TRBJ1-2	TGCGCCAGCAGCCAGGGTGTTTTAAACTATGGCTACACCTTC	CASSQGVLNYGYTF
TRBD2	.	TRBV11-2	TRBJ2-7	TGTGCCAGCAGTCTCGCGGGGACTAGCGGGATTTACGAGCAGTACTTC	CASSLAGTSGIYEQYF
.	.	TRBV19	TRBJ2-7	TGTGCCAGTAGTATACGTCGAGGCAGCCGGGTCGAGTACTTC	CASSIRRGSRVEYF
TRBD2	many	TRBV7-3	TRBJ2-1	TGTGCCAGCAGCTTAACTGCCTCTAGCGGGAGCTACAATGAGCAGTTCTTC	CASSLTASSGSYNEQFF
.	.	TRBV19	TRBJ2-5	TGTGCCAGTAGTCCGTGGAACAAAGAGACCCAGTACTTC	CASSPWNKETQYF
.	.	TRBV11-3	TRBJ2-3	TGTGCCAGCAGCTTGGGTCGAAAGAGCACAGATACGCAGTATTTT	CASSLGRKSTDTQYF
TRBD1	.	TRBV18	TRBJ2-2	TGTGCCAGCTCAGGGACAGCTCCACCCGGGGAGCTGTTTTTT	CASSGTAPPGELFF
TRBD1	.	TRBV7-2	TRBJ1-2	TGTGCCAGCAGCTCGACAGGGGGCTATGGCTACACCTTC	CASSSTGGYGYTF